Listed here are 27 T cell receptor beta chains from one sample, sequenced in a study of shared clonotypes between healthy human individuals. Profiled with immunoSEQ multiplex PCR; TCRdb holds only in-frame clones, not every one. The sample has approximately 1.4 million clones, around 98% seen once; the top ten hold 0.4% to 0.55%. Sample: naive CD4+ T cells sorted from blood. Stated subset: CD45RA+ positively selected. Receptors were obtained from a man aged 25-45 years in good health.

V gene TRBV5-1 combines with J gene TRBJ2-1; D assignment may be TRBD1 or TRBD2 (6 bases each). CDR1 and CDR2 (germline): SGHRS, YFSETQ. The CDR3 consists of 14 residues. Trimming stripped 4 bases from V and 9 bases from J, with 17 bases between. CDR3 bases: TGCGCCAGCAGCCCTAGGGGGGTCGGAGGTGAGCAGTTCTTC. Amino acid sequence: CASSPRGVGGEQFF.

The chain recombines TRBV27 with TRBJ1-2; 7 positions agree with TRBD1. Looked up from germline, CDR1 is MNHEY and CDR2 is SMNVEV (reference sequence). V lost 0 bases and J lost 4; bases outside the gene matches: 5. The length of the CDR3 is 15 residues. The CDR3 protein is CASSLSPRDSYGYTF. The CDR3 DNA reads as TGTGCCAGCAGTTTATCACCAAGGGACAGCTATGGCTACACCTTC.

The chain recombines TRBV5-1 with TRBJ2-3; 8 nucleotides match TRBD2. Germline CDR1 and CDR2: SGHRS and YFSETQ. V lost 4 bases, J lost 0 bases, and 4 bases stayed unmatched. CDR3 size: 15 residues. The CDR3 region has the DNA TGCGCCAGCAGCCGAGCGGGAGAAAGCACAGATACGCAGTATTTT. Translating it yields CASSRAGESTDTQYF.

Concerning this clone: Different DNA sequences within this sample yield the same CDR3. V gene TRBV14 combines with J gene TRBJ2-7; D is undetermined. CDR3 length: 11 amino acids. The V end lost 4 bases, the J end lost 3 bases, and 4 bases lay between the germline ends. Germline V CDR1 and CDR2: SGHDN, FVKESK. This CDR3 is CASSLGYEQYF. CDR3 sequence (DNA): TGTGCCAGCAGCCTCGGCTACGAGCAGTACTTC.

The chain carries TRBV27 and TRBJ2-3; D assignment may be TRBD1 or TRBD2 (5 bases each). The germline gives CDR1 MNHEY, CDR2 SMNVEV (reference sequence). The CDR3 has 14 residues. Trimming shortened V by 0 bases and J by 6 bases, and 10 bases separated the two germline ends. The CDR3 DNA is TGTGCCAGCAGTTTATCATGGGGGAAGGATACGCAGTATTTT. As protein: CASSLSWGKDTQYF.

The chain joins TRBV19 to TRBJ1-2, with D perhaps TRBD1 (5 bases). Trimming pared 5 bases from V and 2 bases from J, leaving 12 bases between. The germline CDR1 and CDR2 sequences are LNHDA and SQIVND (reference sequence). CDR3 size: 14 residues. CDR3 bases: TGTGCCAGTAGTCTCTCGGACACGAACTATGGCTACACCTTC. Its protein product is CASSLSDTNYGYTF.

The rearrangement links TRBV28 to TRBJ1-2; D gene ambiguous. The CDR3 runs 11 residues. Germline CDR1 MDHEN, CDR2 SYDVKM. V was shortened by 6 bases and J by 2 bases, with 4 bases between the two germline ends. The CDR3 protein is CASRENYGYTF. CDR3 DNA sequence: TGTGCCAGCAGAGAGAACTATGGCTACACCTTC.

This sequence joins TRBV19 and TRBJ2-5; 10 nucleotides agree with TRBD1. V lost 3 bases to trimming and J lost 0 bases; unmatched junction nucleotides: 7. This CDR3 is built from 17 residues. Germline CDR1 reads LNHDA; CDR2 reads SQIVND (reference sequence). CDR3: CASSIRPGQGYQETQYF. CDR3 sequence (DNA): TGTGCCAGTAGTATCCGACCGGGACAGGGGTACCAAGAGACCCAGTACTTC.

V is TRBV18 and J is TRBJ1-4; D is uncertain. The CDR3 spans 13 residues. Trimming stripped 3 bases from V and 4 bases from J, with 6 bases between. The germline V gene has CDR1 KGHSH and CDR2 LQKENI. DNA for the CDR3: TGTGCCAGCTCACCGAACCGTAATGAAAAACTGTTTTTT. Protein product: CASSPNRNEKLFF. The whole variable domain, remainder taken from reference TRBV18 and TRBJ1-4, is NAGVMQNPRHLVRRRGQEARLRCSPMKGHSHVYWYRQLPEEGLKFMVYLQKENIIDESGMPKERFSAEFPKEGPSILRIQQVVRGDSAAYFCASSPNRNEKLFFGSGTQLSVL.

This rearrangement joins TRBV5-1 to TRBJ2-7; 8 bases line up with TRBD1. J lost 5 bases, V lost 2 bases, and 6 bases had no gene match. The germline CDR1 and CDR2 sequences are SGHRS and YFSETQ. The CDR3 sequence is 14 residues long. CDR3: CASSFKQGANEQYF. The CDR3 DNA sequence: TGCGCCAGCAGCTTCAAGCAGGGGGCCAACGAGCAGTACTTC. Supplemented by reference TRBV5-1 and TRBJ2-7, the full variable domain reads KAGVTQTPRYLIKTRGQQVTLSCSPISGHRSVSWYQQTPGQGLQFLFEYFSETQRNKGNFPGRFSGRQFSNSRSEMNVSTLELGDSALYLCASSFKQGANEQYFGPGTRLTVT.

This clone was counted once. The gene calls are TRBV7-9 and TRBJ2-7, with 9 bases identical to TRBD1. The CDR3 contains 16 residues. The V gene's germline CDR1 is SEHNR and CDR2 FQNEAQ (reference sequence). V lost 5 bases and J lost 5; bases outside the gene matches: 13. CDR3 nucleotide sequence: TGTGCCAGCAGCGCACCCCCCCGGGACAGGGAGGACGAGCAGTACTTC. This codes for CASSAPPRDREDEQYF.

A single count supports this clone. The chain has TRBV25-1 and TRBJ2-7; either TRBD1 or TRBD2 may fit D (7 bases each). CDR1 and CDR2 (germline): MGHDK, SYGVNS. This CDR3 is 14 amino acids long. The V end was cut by 3 bases, the J end by 5 bases, with 14 bases between. DNA for the CDR3: TGTGCCAGCAGTGACTGGGGAGGGGGCAACGAGCAGTACTTC. Protein product: CASSDWGGGNEQYF.

The chain couples TRBV7-9 to TRBJ1-1; no clear D gene. V dropped 7 bases and J dropped 2 bases, with 11 bases sitting between them. Germline assignment: CDR1 SEHNR and CDR2 FQNEAQ (reference sequence). The CDR3 covers 13 residues. The CDR3 here is CASKEQINTEAFF. CDR3 coding DNA: TGTGCCAGCAAAGAACAGATTAACACTGAAGCTTTCTTT. Supplemented by reference TRBV7-9 and TRBJ1-1, the full variable domain reads DTGVSQNPRHKITKRGQNVTFRCDPISEHNRLYWYRQTLGQGPEFLTYFQNEAQLEKSRLLSDRFSAERPKGSFSTLEIQRTEQGDSAMYLCASKEQINTEAFFGQGTRLTVV.

The rearrangement joins TRBV5-4 to TRBJ1-3; D is unresolved. Germline V gene data show CDR1 as SGHNT and CDR2 as YYREEE (reference sequence). Trimming removed 7 bases from V and 0 bases from J, with 17 bases in between. This CDR3 region has 16 residues. The CDR3 loop is CASRKKGPNSGNTIYF. As DNA, the CDR3 is TGTGCCAGCCGTAAGAAGGGTCCCAACTCTGGAAACACCATATATTTT. The complete variable domain, with remaining parts taken from reference TRBV5-4 and TRBJ1-3, reads ETGVTQSPTHLIKTRGQQVTLRCSSQSGHNTVSWYQQALGQGPQFIFQYYREEENGRGNFPPRFSGLQFPNYSSELNVNALELDDSALYLCASRKKGPNSGNTIYFGEGSWLTVV.

This clone appeared once. This chain connects TRBV2 to TRBJ2-7; tentatively, D is TRBD1 (5 bases). Per the germline V gene, CDR1 is SNHLY and CDR2 is FYNNEI. The CDR3 is 15 residues long. Trimming left V 7 bases short and J 4 bases short, with 20 bases between. CDR3 residues: CASKRDSARNYEQYF. In DNA form, the CDR3 reads TGTGCCAGCAAAAGAGACAGCGCTCGGAATTACGAGCAGTACTTC.

The gene calls are TRBV6-1 and TRBJ2-1, with D unresolved. CDR1 MNHNS and CDR2 SASEGT come from the germline V gene. Deletions cut 11 bases from V and 6 bases from J, with 5 bases between. The CDR3 contains 9 residues. Written as DNA, the CDR3 is TGTGCCGTTTCCAATGAGCAGTTCTTC. It yields the protein CAVSNEQFF.

V gene TRBV25-1 combines with J gene TRBJ2-1, with D possibly TRBD2 on 6 matching bases. Germline values: CDR1 MGHDK, CDR2 SYGVNS. The CDR3 length is 12 residues. The germline V and J ends were trimmed by 2 bases and 10 bases, with 9 bases remaining between them. CDR3 sequence reads: CASSERGFEQFF. The CDR3 DNA follows: TGTGCCAGCAGTGAACGGGGGTTCGAGCAGTTCTTC.

V and J are TRBV18 and TRBJ2-1, with 7 bases aligning to TRBD1. Germline CDR1 and CDR2: KGHSH and LQKENI. J was trimmed by 2 bases and V by 3 bases; bases with no gene match: 1. This CDR3 region has 14 residues. CDR3 DNA sequence: TGTGCCAGCTCACCGGGACAGCCCTACAATGAGCAGTTCTTC. It is translated as CASSPGQPYNEQFF.

This clone has just one count. The V gene is TRBV29-1, the J gene TRBJ2-7, with D uncertain. Germline CDR1 and CDR2: SQVTM and ANQGSEA. The CDR3 is 12 residues long. Trimming removed 7 bases at V and 0 bases at J, with 10 bases between. This CDR3 is CSANVNSYEQYF. The CDR3 region has the DNA TGCAGCGCCAACGTCAACTCCTACGAGCAGTACTTC.

The chain combines TRBV5-4 with TRBJ2-5; D remains ambiguous. Germline-derived CDR1 and CDR2 are SGHNT and YYREEE (reference sequence). Trimming shortened V by 2 bases and J by 5 bases, and 13 bases separated the two germline ends. The CDR3 loop spans 14 amino acids. CDR3 sequence (DNA): TGTGCCAGCAGCTTCAAATCGAGGCAGGAGACCCAGTACTTC. Its translation: CASSFKSRQETQYF.

The chain employs TRBV7-2 and TRBJ2-1; D remains ambiguous. Per the germline V gene, CDR1 is SGHTA and CDR2 is FQGNSA. With 1 base removed from V and 1 base from J, the gap between germline ends came to 5 bases. The CDR3 runs to 14 residues. This CDR3 is CASSLEQSYNEQFF. CDR3 bases: TGTGCCAGCAGCTTAGAACAGTCCTACAATGAGCAGTTCTTC. The whole variable domain, filled in from reference TRBV7-2 and TRBJ2-1, reads GAGVSQSPSNKVTEKGKDVELRCDPISGHTALYWYRQSLGQGLEFLIYFQGNSAPDKSGLPSDRFSAERTGGSVSTLTIQRTQQEDSAVYLCASSLEQSYNEQFFGPGTRLTVL.

This clone came up once. The sample contains more than one DNA sequence encoding this CDR3. This chain links TRBV2 with TRBJ1-1; D is perhaps TRBD1 (6 bases). V was cut by 6 bases and J by 2 bases, with 10 bases left in between. CDR1 and CDR2 from the germline V gene are SNHLY and FYNNEI. The CDR3 loop spans 13 amino acids. This CDR3 is CASRGQTNTEAFF. The CDR3 bases are TGTGCCAGCAGAGGACAGACAAACACTGAAGCTTTCTTT.

This clone came up once. The chain carries TRBV21-1 and TRBJ1-3; TRBD1 is the table's D call and was not checked against the DNA. TRBV21-1 is annotated as a pseudogene. This CDR3 has 13 amino acids. In nucleotides, the CDR3 is TGTGCCAGCAAAGAACAGGGACCCAACACCATATATTTT. This codes for CASKEQGPNTIYF.

The V and J genes are TRBV2 and TRBJ2-5; D not resolved. The germline V gene has CDR1 SNHLY and CDR2 FYNNEI. V lost 1 base and J lost 1, with 7 bases in between. CDR3 length equals 14 residues. The CDR3 sequence is CASSEVAIQETQYF. CDR3 nucleotide sequence: TGTGCCAGCAGTGAAGTTGCCATCCAAGAGACCCAGTACTTC.

The CDR3 coding sequence is TGTGCCAGTATCGAGGGAACCTACAATGAGCAGTTCTTC. Translating it yields CASIEGTYNEQFF. The chain recombines TRBV19 with TRBJ2-1, with D possibly being TRBD2 (5 bases). V lost 7 bases to trimming and J lost 2 bases, with 9 bases between them. Germline values: CDR1 LNHDA, CDR2 SQIVND (reference sequence). This CDR3 comprises 13 residues.

This chain links TRBV4-3 with TRBJ2-2; the D is unclear. Between the trimmed V and J ends, which lost 1 base and 4 bases, there was a span of 16 bases. CDR1 and CDR2 (germline): LGHNA, YSLEER. This CDR3 is built from 17 residues. CDR3 sequence: CASSQAEDKYFTGELFF. DNA for the CDR3: TGCGCCAGCAGCCAAGCGGAAGACAAGTACTTCACCGGGGAGCTGTTTTTT.

V gene TRBV15 combines with J gene TRBJ2-7, with 7 bases that match TRBD2. The CDR3 runs to 16 residues. Germline V gene sequence: CDR1 LNHNV, CDR2 YYDKDF (reference sequence). Germline trimming cut 0 bases from V and 6 bases from J; bases unmatched to any gene: 11. The DNA of the CDR3 is TGTGCCACCAGCAGAGATCTTGGCGGGAGTACCACCGAGCAGTACTTC. Amino acids: CATSRDLGGSTTEQYF.